These T cell receptor beta chains were read from a single sample in a study of cytomegalovirus exposure and HLA in healthy donors. Libraries were prepared by immunoSEQ multiplex PCR; TCRdb keeps only in-frame clonotypes and omits some of them. The sample lists about 160,000 clones; less than 90% were seen once. The sequenced sample was PBMCs. All receptors derive from a woman under 30 in good health and CMV-seronegative. Each CDR3 is given with its conserved first and last residue. Each record gives: D gene, J gene, V gene, clone size, CDR3 protein, CDR3 DNA. The D gene is left open where the match is weak. Clone size is given for some rows only: seen once, a few or many times, or a class if the clone is expanded.

>-|TRBJ2-5|TRBV7-9|-
CASSFPGLLRETQYF
TGTGCCAGCAGCTTCCCGGGACTTCTGAGGGAGACCCAGTACTTC
>TRBD1|TRBJ2-7|TRBV28|-
CASSSTGLGAEQYF
TGTGCCAGCAGTTCGACAGGGTTAGGGGCCGAGCAGTACTTC
>-|TRBJ2-7|TRBV18|-
CASSPGHYEQYF
TGTGCCAGCTCACCAGGGCATTACGAGCAGTACTTC
>-|TRBJ2-2|TRBV28|once
CASSSYRVTGELFF
TGTGCCAGCAGTTCATACAGGGTTACCGGGGAGCTGTTTTTT
>TRBD1|TRBJ2-1|TRBV7-6|-
CASSARGKHEQFF
TGTGCCAGCAGCGCCAGGGGGAAGCATGAGCAGTTCTTC
>-|TRBJ2-4|TRBV5-1|many
CASSLVAQGMENIQYF
TGCGCCAGCAGCTTGGTGGCACAGGGAATGGAAAACATTCAGTACTTC
>TRBD1|TRBJ2-7|TRBV18|-
CASSLVGQGPYEQYF
TGTGCCAGCTCACTCGTGGGACAGGGACCCTACGAGCAGTACTTC
>-|TRBJ1-2|TRBV4-1|-
CASSQFGGRDGYPF
TGCGCCAGCAGCCAATTCGGAGGGAGGGATGGCTACCCCTTC
>-|TRBJ2-2|TRBV7-9|-
CASRNQLNTGELFF
TGTGCCAGCCGGAATCAACTAAACACCGGGGAGCTGTTTTTT
>TRBD2|TRBJ2-7|TRBV27|once
CASSSTLPPGTSRYEQYF
TGTGCCAGCAGCTCGACGCTCCCCCCCGGGACTAGTCGATACGAGCAGTACTTC
>TRBD1|TRBJ2-5|TRBV7-9|-
CASSFDVAGGPQETQYF
TGTGCCAGCAGCTTTGACGTCGCAGGGGGACCCCAAGAGACCCAGTACTTC
>-|TRBJ2-7|TRBV5-4|-
CASSLGVAAPGQYF
TGTGCCAGCAGCCTGGGAGTAGCGGCCCCTGGGCAGTACTTC
>TRBD2|TRBJ2-1|TRBV28|-
CASSPTSWNEQFF
TGTGCCAGCAGTCCGACTAGCTGGAATGAGCAGTTCTTC
>TRBD2|TRBJ2-4|TRBV6-6|-
CASTSGGIAKNIQYF
TGTGCCAGCACAAGCGGGGGGATTGCCAAAAACATTCAGTACTTC
>-|TRBJ1-1|TRBV30|-
CAWTRGLEAFF
TGTGCCTGGACGAGAGGCCTTGAAGCTTTCTTT
>-|TRBJ2-7|TRBV5-1|few
CASSLGSSYEQYF
TGCGCCAGCAGCTTGGGCAGCTCCTACGAGCAGTACTTC
>-|TRBJ2-3|TRBV6-5|-
CASSSSSTDTQYF
TGTGCCAGCAGTTCGTCCAGCACAGATACGCAGTATTTT
>-|TRBJ1-4|TRBV7-9|-
CASGSLAGRLLEKLFF
TGTGCCAGCGGCAGCTTGGCTGGCAGACTATTAGAAAAACTGTTTTTT
>-|TRBJ2-3|TRBV11-2|-
CASSSRVRGGEDTQYF
TGTGCCAGCAGCTCAAGGGTCAGGGGTGGGGAAGATACGCAGTATTTT
>-|TRBJ1-1|TRBV5-1|-
CASSSREDTEAFF
TGCGCCAGCAGCTCCAGGGAGGACACTGAAGCTTTCTTT
>TRBD1|TRBJ1-2|TRBV27|-
CASSLRSRQGASYGYTF
TGTGCCAGCAGTTTACGCTCTCGGCAGGGGGCGTCCTATGGCTACACCTTC
>-|TRBJ1-5|TRBV19|-
CASSPDSSNQPQHF
TGTGCCAGTAGCCCCGACAGTAGCAATCAGCCCCAGCATTTT
>TRBD2|TRBJ2-7|TRBV27|-
CASSITGGTSGYEQYF
TGTGCCAGCTCGATAACGGGGGGGACTAGCGGATACGAGCAGTACTTC
>-|TRBJ1-3|TRBV6-4|-
CASSEDSSGNTIYF
TGTGCCAGCAGTGAGGACAGCTCTGGAAACACCATATATTTT
>-|TRBJ1-3|TRBV6-1|few
CASSESGFLGNTIYF
TGTGCCAGCAGTGAGTCGGGATTCCTTGGAAACACCATATATTTT
>TRBD2|TRBJ2-3|TRBV2|-
CASSAVAGGPDTQYF
TGTGCCAGCAGTGCAGTAGCGGGGGGGCCGGATACGCAGTATTTT
>TRBD2|TRBJ2-7|TRBV28|few
CASTEALAGAYEQYF
TGTGCCAGCACGGAAGCTTTAGCGGGGGCCTACGAGCAGTACTTC
>-|TRBJ1-1|TRBV2|-
CASRGTGNTEAFF
TGTGCCAGCAGGGGTACAGGGAACACTGAAGCTTTCTTT
>-|TRBJ1-2|TRBV5-1|-
CASSPPPPQGTHGYTF
TGCGCCAGCAGTCCCCCTCCACCCCAGGGTACCCATGGCTACACCTTC
>TRBD2|TRBJ2-1|TRBV10-3|-
CAISESNSVLAGGNNEQFF
TGTGCCATCAGTGAGTCGAATTCTGTATTAGCGGGGGGGAACAATGAGCAGTTCTTC
>TRBD2|TRBJ2-3|TRBV5-1|-
CASSPALLAGRLTDTQYF
TGCGCCAGCAGCCCGGCCCTACTAGCGGGGAGGCTAACAGATACGCAGTATTTT
>-|TRBJ2-3|TRBV9|-
CASTPTSTDTQYF
TGTGCCAGCACTCCCACAAGCACAGATACGCAGTATTTT
>TRBD2|TRBJ2-3|TRBV30|-
CAWTSGNTDTQYF
TGTGCCTGGACTAGCGGGAACACAGATACGCAGTATTTT
>-|TRBJ2-3|TRBV18|-
CASSQLTDTQYF
TGTGCCAGCTCACAACTCACAGATACGCAGTATTTT
>-|TRBJ1-2|TRBV5-1|-
CASTRQYTEGRGRYGYTF
TGCGCCAGCACCCGACAGTATACGGAAGGCAGGGGAAGGTATGGCTACACCTTC
>-|TRBJ2-1|TRBV9|-
CASSGPPWSSYNEQFF
TGTGCCAGCAGCGGACCGCCATGGAGCTCCTACAATGAGCAGTTCTTC
>TRBD2|TRBJ2-5|TRBV7-9|once
CASSSRTGGQETQYF
TGTGCCAGCAGCTCCCGCACGGGGGGACAAGAGACCCAGTACTTC
>-|TRBJ2-1|TRBV30|-
CAFRVAARHEQFF
TGTGCCTTCCGAGTGGCGGCGAGACATGAGCAGTTCTTC
>-|TRBJ1-5|TRBV19|-
CASSIRDTNQPQHF
TGTGCCAGTAGTATCCGGGACACTAATCAGCCCCAGCATTTT
>TRBD1|TRBJ1-1|TRBV6-5|few
CASSTGADTEAFF
TGTGCCAGCAGTACAGGGGCGGACACTGAAGCTTTCTTT
>TRBD2|TRBJ2-5|TRBV6-1|-
CASGPLAGGQETQYF
TGTGCCAGCGGACCCCTAGCGGGGGGCCAAGAGACCCAGTACTTC
>-|TRBJ2-3|TRBV6-6|-
CASSPRDTDTQYF
TGTGCCAGCAGCCCCCGGGACACAGATACGCAGTATTTT
>TRBD1|TRBJ2-7|TRBV11-2|once
CASSLGPGTGAYEQYF
TGTGCCAGCAGCTTAGGCCCCGGGACAGGGGCCTACGAGCAGTACTTC
>TRBD2|TRBJ2-3|TRBV28|once
CASSLLRGTSGSGRTDTQYF
TGTGCCAGCAGCCTCCTCCGGGGGACTAGCGGATCAGGCCGTACAGATACGCAGTATTTT
>TRBD1|TRBJ2-2|TRBV11-2|-
CASSIGTANTGELFF
TGTGCCAGCAGCATCGGGACAGCGAACACCGGGGAGCTGTTTTTT
>-|TRBJ1-1|TRBV2|-
CASTGGTEAFF
TGTGCCAGCACCGGGGGAACTGAAGCTTTCTTT
>-|TRBJ1-2|TRBV4-2|-
CASSQEGGVGGYTF
TGTGCCAGCAGCCAAGAGGGAGGTGTAGGGGGCTACACCTTC
>-|TRBJ2-2|TRBV7-6|-
CAGRLVPTGELFF
TGTGCCGGCAGACTAGTGCCCACCGGGGAGCTGTTTTTT
>TRBD2|TRBJ2-3|TRBV4-2|-
CASSHSGTSGSPTDTQYF
TGTGCCAGCAGCCATTCCGGGACTAGCGGGAGCCCCACAGATACGCAGTATTTT
>TRBD2|TRBJ2-5|TRBV11-2|-
CASSYALAVQETQYF
TGTGCCAGCAGCTATGCACTAGCGGTCCAAGAGACCCAGTACTTC
>-|TRBJ2-7|TRBV12-1|-
CASSQPPGTYEQYF
TGTGCCAGCAGCCAGCCTCCGGGGACCTACGAGCAGTACTTC